The 9 T cell receptor beta chains given below trace back to one sample, sequenced in a study of T cells after yellow fever vaccination. TCRdb re-called the 5' RACE reads with MiXCR, one entry per CDR3 protein. The sample comprises approximately 600,000 distinct CDR3 sequences, 12% of which are singletons, and about 15% rests with the top ten. The input for sequencing was PBMCs, taken on the day of the yellow fever booster vaccination. The receptor set was obtained from a man aged 30-40 years who received the YFV17D yellow fever vaccine.

The chain recombines TRBV12-3 or TRBV12-4 with TRBJ1-2; D is possibly TRBD1 (6 bases). The CDR3 is made up of 14 amino acids. The ends were cut back, 6 bases at V and 4 bases at J, with 15 bases in the middle. CDR3 DNA: TGTGCCAGCAGCCCGGGGGGCAAATCCTATGGCTACACCTTC. Translating gives CASSPGGKSYGYTF.

The chain uses TRBV5-1 and TRBJ2-1; 8 nucleotides match TRBD2. CDR1 SGHRS and CDR2 YFSETQ come from the germline V gene. The CDR3 is 18 amino acids. V gave up 0 bases and J gave up 4 bases; unmatched junction bases: 12. The CDR3 loop reads CASSLEGLLSGSYNEQFF. The CDR3 bases are TGCGCCAGCAGCTTGGAAGGCCTTTTGAGCGGGAGTTACAATGAGCAGTTCTTC.

This chain connects TRBV25-1 to TRBJ1-6; 8 bases are a match to TRBD1. Germline V gene sequence: CDR1 MGHDK, CDR2 SYGVNS. CDR3 length: 13 residues. Trimming removed 7 bases from V and 8 bases from J; junction bases left unmatched: 4. The CDR3 DNA follows: TGTGCCAGCAACGGACAGGGATATTCACCCCTCCACTTT. Protein: CASNGQGYSPLHF. The complete variable domain, with remaining parts taken from reference TRBV25-1 and TRBJ1-6, reads EADIYQTPRYLVIGTGKKITLECSQTMGHDKMYWYQQDPGMELHLIHYSYGVNSTEKGDLSSESTVSRIRTEHFPLTLESARPSHTSQYLCASNGQGYSPLHFGNGTRLTVT.

The chain has TRBV12-3 or TRBV12-4 and TRBJ2-1; TRBD2 matches at 15 bases. The CDR3 is 15 amino acids. Trimming cost V 7 bases and J 6 bases; bases outside gene matches: 4. CDR3: CASTLGLAGGNEQFF. The CDR3 DNA reads TGTGCCAGCACCCTGGGACTAGCGGGAGGCAATGAGCAGTTCTTC.

This clonotype was detected only a few times. The chain couples TRBV5-1 to TRBJ2-2; 8 bases agree with TRBD2. V lost 4 bases, J lost 1 base, and 3 bases stayed unmatched. CDR1 SGHRS and CDR2 YFSETQ come from the germline V gene. This CDR3 is built from 15 residues. The CDR3 sequence: CASSTTSGNTGELFF. The CDR3 nucleotides read TGCGCCAGCAGCACTACTAGCGGGAACACCGGGGAGCTGTTTTTT.

This clonotype was seen a handful of times. The chain recombines TRBV29-1 with TRBJ2-2; TRBD1 agrees at 8 bases. The J segment lost 5 bases and the V segment lost 7 bases, leaving 6 bases of the junction unmatched. The CDR3 is made up of 13 amino acids. Germline loops: CDR1 SQVTM, CDR2 ANQGSEA. The CDR3 reads CSADRGRTGELFF. Written as DNA, the CDR3 is TGCAGCGCCGACAGGGGCAGGACCGGGGAGCTGTTTTTT.

Only a few counts were recorded for this clonotype. The chain couples TRBV20-1 to TRBJ2-2, with D possibly being TRBD1 (5 bases). V lost 6 bases and J lost 4, with 9 bases in between. There are 12 residues in the CDR3. CDR1 and CDR2 from the germline V gene are DFQATT and SNEGSKA (reference sequence). The CDR3 nucleotides are TGCAGTGCGCCGACAGCCACCGGGGAGCTGTTTTTT. Its translation is CSAPTATGELFF.

The J gene is TRBJ2-1, the V gene TRBV5-4, with 8 bases matching TRBD2. The V gene's germline CDR1 is SGHNT and CDR2 YYREEE (reference sequence). The CDR3 covers 14 residues. The trim removed 4 bases at V and 5 bases at J, leaving 5 bases unmatched. The CDR3 sequence is CASSPQTSDNEQFF. CDR3 sequence (DNA): TGTGCCAGCAGCCCCCAGACTAGCGACAATGAGCAGTTCTTC.

This clonotype has a count of ten or more. The CDR3 spells CASSPAGGSSTDTQYF. The CDR3 DNA reads as TGTGCCAGCAGCCCAGCGGGAGGTTCTAGCACAGATACGCAGTATTTT. The V gene is TRBV9, the J gene TRBJ2-3; the match to TRBD2 covers 9 bases. The CDR3 spans 16 residues. In germline, CDR1 is SGDLS, CDR2 YYNGEE. V was clipped by 4 bases and J by 0 bases; unmatched bases: 6. Full variable domain (outside the CDR3, taken from reference TRBV9 and TRBJ2-3): DSGVTQTPKHLITATGQRVTLRCSPRSGDLSVYWYQQSLDQGLQFLIQYYNGEERAKGNILERFSAQQFPDLHSELNLSSLELGDSALYFCASSPAGGSSTDTQYFGPGTRLTVL.